The 14 T cell receptor beta chains listed next were all sequenced from one sample in a study of blood T cell repertoires in COVID-19. Sequencing used immunoSEQ multiplex PCR; TCRdb keeps in-frame clones, though not all of them. In the table there are about 170,000 clones, 80% to 85% of which are singletons. Sequenced input: peripheral blood. Source of these receptors: a woman older than 75 with active or convalescent COVID-19.

V is TRBV25-1 and J is TRBJ1-1; 7 bases map to TRBD1. Trimming took 2 bases from V and 4 from J; bases not matched to a gene: 16. This CDR3 is built from 18 residues. Germline CDR1 reads MGHDK; CDR2 reads SYGVNS. The CDR3 DNA is TGTGCCAGCAGTGAACTATTAGTGACAGGGAGCAGGGGCACTGAAGCTTTCTTT. Protein product: CASSELLVTGSRGTEAFF.

The rearrangement uses TRBV9 and TRBJ1-2; 7 nucleotides agree with TRBD1. The length of the CDR3 is 14 residues. Germline V lookup: CDR1 SGDLS, CDR2 YYNGEE. Trimming removed 4 bases from V and 3 bases from J; junction bases left unmatched: 6. The CDR3 loop reads CASSSTGAHYGYTF. In nucleotides, the CDR3 is TGTGCCAGCAGCTCTACAGGGGCCCACTATGGCTACACCTTC.

V is TRBV2 and J is TRBJ1-2; D call uncertain. The germline V gene encodes CDR1 SNHLY and CDR2 FYNNEI. The CDR3 sequence is 10 residues long. The germline V and J ends were trimmed by 6 bases and 9 bases, with 8 bases remaining between them. CDR3 amino acids: CASSLDSYTF. CDR3 in DNA: TGTGCCAGCAGCCTCGACAGCTACACCTTC.

The J gene is TRBJ1-1, the V gene TRBV7-2; 7 nucleotides align to TRBD1. V gave up 5 bases and J gave up 1 base; unmatched junction bases: 4. Germline V CDR1 and CDR2: SGHTA, FQGNSA. This CDR3 contains 14 residues. CDR3 sequence reads: CASSPRQGNTEAFF. The CDR3 nucleotides are TGTGCCAGCAGCCCCCGACAGGGGAACACTGAAGCTTTCTTT.

J is TRBJ1-1 and V is TRBV5-6; D gene unclear. The CDR3 sequence is 13 residues long. The V end was cut by 4 bases, the J end by 7 bases, with 14 bases between. CDR1 SGHDT and CDR2 YYEEEE come from the germline V gene. The CDR3: CASSPRHLGEAFF. The CDR3 DNA follows: TGTGCCAGCAGCCCAAGACATTTAGGTGAAGCTTTCTTT.

This clone was counted between two and nine times. This chain connects TRBV12-5 to TRBJ1-2, with 7 nucleotides matching TRBD1. V trimming: 1 base; J trimming: 4 bases; junction bases outside the gene matches: 9. The CDR3 runs to 16 residues. Looked up from germline, CDR1 is LGHNT and CDR2 is FRNRAP. CDR3: CASGLAPQGKAYGYTF. In nucleotides, the CDR3 is TGTGCTAGTGGTTTGGCCCCACAGGGGAAGGCCTATGGCTACACCTTC.

This clone showed up just a few times. V gene TRBV10-3 combines with J gene TRBJ1-2; the D is unclear. The V end lost 7 bases, the J end lost 4 bases, and 13 bases lay between the germline ends. The CDR3 spans 13 residues. The germline V gene has CDR1 ENHRY and CDR2 SYGVKD. In DNA form, the CDR3 reads TGTGCCATCATGCCCCAGGAGGGCTATGGCTACACCTTC. Translating it yields CAIMPQEGYGYTF.

The V gene is TRBV9, the J gene TRBJ1-5, with D maybe TRBD1 (5 bases). The CDR3 is 13 amino acids. V lost 4 bases to trimming and J lost 5 bases, with 10 bases between them. Germline values: CDR1 SGDLS, CDR2 YYNGEE. CDR3 DNA: TGTGCCAGCAGCCCAACAGGAGATCAGCCCCAGCATTTT. Translation: CASSPTGDQPQHF.

V and J are TRBV15 and TRBJ2-6; a possible D gene is TRBD2 (5 bases). Trimming removed 0 bases at V and 1 base at J, with 10 bases between. CDR3 length equals 17 residues. The V gene's germline CDR1 is LNHNV and CDR2 YYDKDF (reference sequence). For the CDR3, the DNA is TGTGCCACCAGCAGAGATAGGTGGACTTCTGGGGCCAACGTCCTGACTTTC. This encodes CATSRDRWTSGANVLTF.

J is TRBJ2-7 and V is TRBV7-2, with D possibly being TRBD1 (5 bases). The CDR3 consists of 14 residues. The germline V and J ends were trimmed by 7 bases and 2 bases, with 15 bases remaining between them. Germline CDR1 reads SGHTA; CDR2 reads FQGNSA. The CDR3 here is CASTLTAGTYEQYF. CDR3 DNA sequence: TGTGCCAGCACCCTAACGGCAGGGACCTACGAGCAGTACTTC.

The J gene is TRBJ1-1, the V gene TRBV7-8, with TRBD1 matching over 8 bases. The germline V gene encodes CDR1 SGHVS and CDR2 FQNEAQ. Trimming at V came to 1 base and at J to 4 bases, leaving 5 bases not matched to a gene. The CDR3 length is 15 residues. In DNA form, the CDR3 reads TGTGCCAGCAGCTTAGTCCCGGACAGGGCCACTGAAGCTTTCTTT. Translated: CASSLVPDRATEAFF.

This clone showed up just a few times. The chain links TRBV6-5 to TRBJ1-6, with D unclear. The CDR3 has 16 residues. Between the trimmed V and J ends, which lost 2 bases and 2 bases, there was a span of 10 bases. Germline CDR1 and CDR2: MNHEY and SVGAGI. In DNA, the CDR3 is TGTGCCAGCAGTTACCGGGGTACCCCCTATAATTCACCCCTCCACTTT. Translating it yields CASSYRGTPYNSPLHF.

This clone was seen a single time. The CDR3 region has the DNA TGTGCCAGCTCAGAGGACAGGGGGAACACTGAAGCTTTCTTT. This encodes CASSEDRGNTEAFF. V gene TRBV18 combines with J gene TRBJ1-1; 9 bases match TRBD1. CDR3 length: 14 amino acids. The germline V gene encodes CDR1 KGHSH and CDR2 LQKENI. The trim removed 5 bases at V and 1 base at J, leaving 2 bases unmatched.

This chain joins TRBV5-1 and TRBJ2-5; D may be TRBD1 (6 bases). Trimming took 1 base from V and 2 from J, leaving 12 bases between them. Germline V gene lookup returns CDR1 SGHRS and CDR2 YFSETQ. The CDR3 covers 15 residues. The DNA for the CDR3 is TGCGCCAGCAGCTTGAGGCCAGGGGAACAAGAGACCCAGTACTTC. It specifies CASSLRPGEQETQYF.